Below are 23 T cell receptor beta chains sequenced from a single sample in a study of blood T cell repertoires in COVID-19. Assay: immunoSEQ multiplex PCR; the TCRdb copy retains only in-frame clones and omits some. The sample lists roughly 180,000 clones; roughly 84% were seen once. Sequencing was performed on peripheral blood. Receptor source: a man aged 55 to 70 who had recovered from COVID-19.

This chain connects TRBV9 to TRBJ1-1; no clear D. The V and J ends lost 4 bases and 8 bases respectively, with 15 bases between them. The CDR3 covers 13 residues. CDR1 and CDR2 from the germline V gene are SGDLS and YYNGEE. CDR3 coding DNA: TGTGCCAGCAGCCGCGTCCCGGGTCGCGAAGCTTTCTTT. Translating it yields CASSRVPGREAFF.

The chain combines TRBV4-3 with TRBJ2-1, with 8 bases matching TRBD1. The germline V gene encodes CDR1 LGHNA and CDR2 YSLEER. The CDR3 extends over 15 amino acids. The J segment lost 7 bases and the V segment lost 5 bases, leaving 10 bases of the junction unmatched. The DNA of the CDR3 is TGCGCCAGCAGCTACGACAGGGGATCTTGGAATGAGCAGTTCTTC. It encodes CASSYDRGSWNEQFF.

DNA for the CDR3: TGTGCCAGCAGCCGACAACCCTCTGGGGCCAACGTCCTGACTTTC. Translation: CASSRQPSGANVLTF. The rearrangement links TRBV3-1 (or the pseudogene TRBV3-2) to TRBJ2-6; D uncertain. Germline CDR1 reads LGHDT; CDR2 reads YNNKEL (reference sequence). Trimming removed 4 bases from V and 0 bases from J, with 7 bases in between. The length of the CDR3 is 15 residues.

The rearrangement joins TRBV11-2 to TRBJ1-1; weak D call: TRBD1 (6 bases). Germline CDR1 reads SGHAT; CDR2 reads FQNNGV. V lost 1 base to trimming and J lost 5 bases, with 14 bases between them. The CDR3 consists of 15 residues. CDR3 residues: CASSLGGQGRTEAFF. The DNA for the CDR3 is TGTGCCAGCAGCTTAGGGGGGCAGGGAAGGACTGAAGCTTTCTTT.

V gene TRBV24-1 combines with J gene TRBJ1-1, with 8 positions matching TRBD1. Losses at the gene ends were 2 bases for V and 5 bases for J; bases not matched to a gene: 6. Germline V gene data show CDR1 as KGHDR and CDR2 as SFDVKD. The CDR3 has 15 residues. The CDR3 loop is CATSDSRQGWTEAFF. The CDR3 nucleotides read TGTGCCACCAGTGATTCTAGACAGGGGTGGACTGAAGCTTTCTTT.

The gene calls are TRBV21-1 and TRBJ1-1. TRBV21-1 is noted as a pseudogene. The CDR3 has 12 amino acids. As DNA, the CDR3 is TGTGCCAGCAGCAATGGCGGGGCTGAAGCTTTCTTT. Translating gives CASSNGGAEAFF.

J is TRBJ2-7 and V is TRBV3-1 (or the pseudogene TRBV3-2); 9 bases are shared with TRBD2. The germline V gene encodes CDR1 LGHDT and CDR2 YNNKEL (reference sequence). There are 15 residues in the CDR3. V was clipped by 0 bases and J by 2 bases; unmatched bases: 2. CDR3 residues: CASSQDSSGAYEQYF. Written as DNA, the CDR3 is TGTGCCAGCAGCCAAGACTCTAGCGGGGCCTACGAGCAGTACTTC.

V is TRBV18 and J is TRBJ2-2, with TRBD1 identical over 10 bases. V gave up 8 bases and J gave up 4 bases; unmatched junction bases: 4. CDR3 length: 14 amino acids. Germline-derived CDR1 and CDR2 are KGHSH and LQKENI. CDR3 nucleotides: TGTGCCAGCGCCTGGGACAGGGGCACCGGGGAGCTGTTTTTT. Translating gives CASAWDRGTGELFF.

The gene calls are TRBV27 and TRBJ1-5; TRBD1 matches 7 bases. CDR3 length: 15 residues. The germline CDR1 and CDR2 sequences are MNHEY and SMNVEV (reference sequence). V lost 6 bases, J lost 6 bases, and 11 bases stayed unmatched. Here the CDR3 DNA reads TGTGCCAGCAGAACTAACAGGGGCGCAGGTCAGCCCCAGCATTTT. Its protein product is CASRTNRGAGQPQHF.

The chain recombines TRBV5-4 with TRBJ2-5; TRBD2 matches at 7 bases. This CDR3 has 13 residues. Germline CDR1 SGHNT, CDR2 YYREEE (reference sequence). The V gene end was trimmed by 1 base and the J gene end by 5 bases; junction bases not matched to a gene: 2. The CDR3 loop reads CASSLPAGETQYF. CDR3 DNA: TGTGCCAGCAGCTTGCCAGCGGGGGAGACCCAGTACTTC.

The chain is built from TRBV5-1 and TRBJ2-2; no clear D gene. V lost 2 bases, J lost 5 bases, and 10 bases lay in between. Germline V gene data show CDR1 as SGHRS and CDR2 as YFSETQ. The CDR3 is made up of 14 amino acids. Here the CDR3 reads CASSLQFTTGELFF. In DNA, the CDR3 is TGCGCCAGCAGCTTACAATTCACGACCGGGGAGCTGTTTTTT.

The V call is TRBV29-1, the J call TRBJ2-7, with 9 bases aligning to TRBD1. This CDR3 spans 13 amino acids. J was trimmed by 0 bases and V by 4 bases; bases with no gene match: 1. CDR1 and CDR2 (germline): SQVTM, ANQGSEA. In DNA, the CDR3 is TGCAGCGTTGGGACAGGGGTCTCCTACGAGCAGTACTTC. It encodes CSVGTGVSYEQYF.

This clone was picked up a small number of times. This chain joins TRBV7-2 and TRBJ1-3, with 9 nucleotides matching TRBD1. The CDR3 totals 19 residues. The germline V gene encodes CDR1 SGHTA and CDR2 FQGNSA. V gave up 5 bases and J gave up 0 bases; unmatched junction bases: 14. The DNA for the CDR3 is TGTGCCAGCAGCCAAACGGGCTTTCCGGGACAGGGCTCTGGAAACACCATATATTTT. It yields the protein CASSQTGFPGQGSGNTIYF.

In this sample, this clone turned up once. This chain joins TRBV2 and TRBJ1-1, with D maybe TRBD1 (6 bases). V was cut by 8 bases and J by 5 bases, with 27 bases left in between. Germline V gene data show CDR1 as SNHLY and CDR2 as FYNNEI. The length of the CDR3 is 17 residues. The CDR3 DNA reads TGTGCCAGCTCTCGCCGGACCTCGACAGGTGGAGGAACTGAAGCTTTCTTT. Translation: CASSRRTSTGGGTEAFF.

The chain combines TRBV5-1 with TRBJ2-3; 8 bases are shared with TRBD2. The CDR3 totals 19 residues. Germline V gene sequence: CDR1 SGHRS, CDR2 YFSETQ. The V and J ends lost 0 bases and 1 base, in that order; junction bases with no gene match: 13. For the CDR3, the DNA is TGCGCCAGCAGCTTGGCCTCTGGCGGGGGGCCCGGAGGCACAGATACGCAGTATTTT. Amino acid sequence: CASSLASGGGPGGTDTQYF.

V and J are TRBV7-2 and TRBJ2-5, with D perhaps TRBD2 (5 bases). The CDR3 spans 14 residues. Germline assignment: CDR1 SGHTA and CDR2 FQGNSA. Trimming left V 5 bases short and J 2 bases short, with 12 bases between. The chain's CDR3 is CASSLHSGQETQYF. The DNA for the CDR3 is TGTGCCAGCAGCCTCCACTCGGGGCAAGAGACCCAGTACTTC.

The chain carries TRBV10-3 and TRBJ2-2; TRBD1 matches at 7 bases. The trim removed 3 bases at V and 6 bases at J, leaving 7 bases unmatched. CDR3 size: 15 residues. Germline CDR1 is ENHRY and CDR2 is SYGVKD. The CDR3 coding sequence is TGTGCCATCAGTGACAGGGGAAGGGGGCCCGGGGAGCTGTTTTTT. As protein: CAISDRGRGPGELFF.

This clone has a handful of counts. The chain carries TRBV28 and TRBJ1-5; possibly TRBD1 for D (6 bases). The CDR3 has 15 amino acids. Trimming removed 5 bases at V and 7 bases at J, with 18 bases between. Germline-derived CDR1 and CDR2 are MDHEN and SYDVKM. CDR3 nucleotides: TGTGCCAGCAGTATCACAGGGTCCGGGATACAGCCCCAGCATTTT. The encoded protein is CASSITGSGIQPQHF.

This clone was counted between two and nine times. This chain links TRBV7-2 with TRBJ1-1; possible D gene TRBD1, 6 bases. The V end was cut by 0 bases, the J end by 7 bases, with 15 bases between. Germline V lookup: CDR1 SGHTA, CDR2 FQGNSA. The length of the CDR3 is 15 residues. This CDR3 is CASSLAPDRSNEAFF. DNA for the CDR3: TGTGCCAGCAGCTTAGCGCCTGACAGGAGTAATGAAGCTTTCTTT.

The genes are TRBV5-1 and TRBJ1-4, with TRBD1 matching 8 bases. With 4 bases clipped from V and 3 bases from J, the junction kept 8 bases outside the gene matches. The CDR3 is made up of 16 amino acids. Germline V gives CDR1 SGHRS, CDR2 YFSETQ. The CDR3 DNA is TGCGCCAGCAGCGGGGACAGGACCGGCCCTAATGAAAAACTGTTTTTT. This gives the protein CASSGDRTGPNEKLFF.

The genes are TRBV19 and TRBJ2-1, with TRBD1 matching over 8 bases. V dropped 6 bases and J dropped 2; count of bases not matched to a gene: 9. Per germline, CDR1 LNHDA and CDR2 SQIVND (reference sequence). The CDR3 is 16 amino acids. CDR3 bases: TGTGCCAGTAGCCTTTCCGGGACAGGTACCTACAATGAGCAGTTCTTC. Its protein product is CASSLSGTGTYNEQFF. Full variable domain (rest looked up from reference TRBV19 and TRBJ2-1): DGGITQSPKYLFRKEGQNVTLSCEQNLNHDAMYWYRQDPGQGLRLIYYSQIVNDFQKGDIAEGYSVSREKKESFPLTVTSAQKNPTAFYLCASSLSGTGTYNEQFFGPGTRLTVL.

V usage is TRBV18 and J usage is TRBJ2-1; 8 positions match TRBD2. Trimming at V came to 6 bases and at J to 5 bases, leaving 18 bases not matched to a gene. CDR3 length: 18 residues. Germline V lookup: CDR1 KGHSH, CDR2 LQKENI. The CDR3, as DNA: TGTGCCAGCTCGACGAGAGTTGCGGGGGGCCTCTGGGACAATGAGCAGTTCTTC. This codes for CASSTRVAGGLWDNEQFF.

The chain recombines TRBV6-5 with TRBJ2-7; TRBD2 might be the D (5 bases). Trimming removed 6 bases from V and 7 bases from J, with 19 bases in between. The CDR3 is 14 residues long. Germline values: CDR1 MNHEY, CDR2 SVGAGI. CDR3 bases: TGTGCCAGCAGGCGACGGAGGCCAGACGTGGAGCAGTACTTC. The encoded protein is CASRRRRPDVEQYF.